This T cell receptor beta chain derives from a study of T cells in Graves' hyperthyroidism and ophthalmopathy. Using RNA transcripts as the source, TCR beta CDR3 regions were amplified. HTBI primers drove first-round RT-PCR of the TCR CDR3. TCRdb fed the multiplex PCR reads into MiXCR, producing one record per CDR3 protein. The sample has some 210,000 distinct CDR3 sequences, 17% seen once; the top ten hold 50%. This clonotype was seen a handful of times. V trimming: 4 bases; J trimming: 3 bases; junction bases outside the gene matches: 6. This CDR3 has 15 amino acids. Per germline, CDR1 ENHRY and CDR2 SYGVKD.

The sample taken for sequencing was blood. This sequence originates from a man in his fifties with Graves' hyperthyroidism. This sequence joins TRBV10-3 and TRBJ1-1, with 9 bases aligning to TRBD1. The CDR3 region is CAISVGTGRHTEAFF. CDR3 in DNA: TGTGCCATCAGTGTGGGGACAGGGCGTCACACTGAAGCTTTCTTT.